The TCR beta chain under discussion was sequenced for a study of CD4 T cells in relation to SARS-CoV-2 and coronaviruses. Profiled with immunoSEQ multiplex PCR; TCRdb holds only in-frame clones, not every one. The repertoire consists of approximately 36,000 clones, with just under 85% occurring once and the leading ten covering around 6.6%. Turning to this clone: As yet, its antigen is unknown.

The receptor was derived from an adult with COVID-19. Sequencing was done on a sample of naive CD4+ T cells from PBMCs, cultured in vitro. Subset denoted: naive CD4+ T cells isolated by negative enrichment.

CDR3 sequence: CASSLVLAARGANVLTF. Written as DNA, the CDR3 is TGTGCCAGCAGCTTAGTTCTAGCGGCGCGTGGGGCCAACGTCCTGACTTTC. The chain employs TRBV5-8 and TRBJ2-6; 7 nucleotides agree with TRBD2. This CDR3 is 17 amino acids long. Per the germline V gene, CDR1 is SGHTS and CDR2 is YDEGEE. V shed 2 bases, J shed 3 bases, and the junction held 8 bases outside the gene matches.